Below are 32 T cell receptor beta chains sequenced from a single sample in a study of CD8 T cells in ankylosing spondylitis. Study observations and caveats: A TCR beta motif of several highly homologous variants appeared characteristic of ankylosing spondylitis blood.

Using its own MiXCR run on the 5' RACE reads, TCRdb lists one record per CDR3 protein. Of 250,000 to 350,000 distinct CDR3 sequences in the sample, under 8.5% were seen once. No antigens are known for them. The sequencing input was blood, either unsorted or a sorted T cell fraction (not recorded which). Receptors originate from a male donor with ankylosing spondylitis.

The CDR3 is CASRRPSRAGDSEQYF. The CDR3 bases are TGTGCCAGCAGAAGACCGTCCCGGGCGGGAGACTCCGAGCAGTACTTC. V is TRBV6-2 or TRBV6-3 and J is TRBJ2-7, with TRBD2 identical over 7 bases. V trimming: 6 bases; J trimming: 6 bases; junction bases outside the gene matches: 17. The germline CDR1 and CDR2 sequences are MNHEY and SVGEGT. The CDR3 covers 16 residues.

This clonotype showed up just a few times. The chain recombines TRBV10-3 with TRBJ1-6; TRBD1 agrees at 10 bases. V shed 7 bases, J shed 7 bases, and the junction held 4 bases outside the gene matches. CDR3 length: 14 amino acids. The germline CDR1 and CDR2 sequences are ENHRY and SYGVKD. CDR3 DNA: TGTGCCATCACCGAGGGACAGGGGAATTCACCCCTCCACTTT. It yields the protein CAITEGQGNSPLHF.

This clonotype was observed a handful of times. This chain connects TRBV4-2 to TRBJ2-1; 14 nucleotides match TRBD2. This CDR3 has 19 residues. Germline CDR1 LGHNA, CDR2 YNFKEQ. J lost 0 bases, V lost 5 bases, and 9 bases had no gene match. The CDR3 DNA reads TGTGCCAGCAGCGCGGGACTAGCGGGAGACGGGAGCTCCTACAATGAGCAGTTCTTC. This encodes CASSAGLAGDGSSYNEQFF.

V usage is TRBV7-2 and J usage is TRBJ2-2; D is undetermined. The length of the CDR3 is 14 residues. V lost 1 base and J lost 6, with 9 bases in between. Germline V gene data show CDR1 as SGHTA and CDR2 as FQGNSA. This CDR3 is CASSLEGFPGELFF. DNA for the CDR3: TGTGCCAGCAGCTTAGAAGGCTTTCCCGGGGAGCTGTTTTTT.

The V call is TRBV5-3, the J call TRBJ1-3; D perhaps matches TRBD1 (5 bases). TRBV5-3 is annotated as an ORF whose role is uncertain. Trimming took off 9 bases at V and 5 bases at J, with 24 bases between the two ends. The CDR3 is 16 residues long. Here the CDR3 reads CAISLGFQGGRNTIYF. The DNA for the CDR3 is TGTGCCATCAGCCTCGGGTTCCAGGGCGGGAGAAACACCATATATTTT.

The V gene is TRBV7-6, the J gene TRBJ2-1; 9 bases align to TRBD2. In germline, CDR1 is SGHVS, CDR2 FNYEAQ. The CDR3 runs to 17 residues. V lost 1 base to trimming and J lost 4 bases; unmatched junction nucleotides: 8. CDR3 nucleotide sequence: TGTGCCAGCAGCTTAGGGGCTAGCGGGACGAAATACAATGAGCAGTTCTTC. Protein product: CASSLGASGTKYNEQFF.

Many counts were recorded for this clonotype. The J gene is TRBJ2-2, the V gene TRBV4-1; TRBD1 matches at 8 bases. V lost 5 bases and J lost 3; bases outside the gene matches: 5. The germline gives CDR1 MGHRA, CDR2 YSYEKL. The CDR3 has 15 residues. The CDR3 bases are TGCGCCAGCAGCTTTCAGGGGGCTTACACCGGGGAGCTGTTTTTT. Translated: CASSFQGAYTGELFF.

This clonotype was seen repeatedly, ten times or more. V gene TRBV27 combines with J gene TRBJ2-1; 11 bases align to TRBD2. The CDR3 runs 15 residues. Trimming took 5 bases from V and 4 from J; bases not matched to a gene: 4. Per germline, CDR1 MNHEY and CDR2 SMNVEV (reference sequence). In nucleotides, the CDR3 is TGTGCCAGCAGTATGAGACTAGCGGGGTACAATGAGCAGTTCTTC. It translates to CASSMRLAGYNEQFF.

This clonotype has more than one count but fewer than ten. This chain joins TRBV7-6 and TRBJ2-3; D is ambiguous. Germline assignment: CDR1 SGHVS and CDR2 FNYEAQ. The CDR3 loop spans 16 amino acids. Trimming removed 0 bases at V and 4 bases at J, with 14 bases between. The CDR3 DNA follows: TGTGCCAGCAGCTTAGCGGGCTGGGGTGGCCCAGATACGCAGTATTTT. Amino acids: CASSLAGWGGPDTQYF.

This clonotype was picked up a small number of times. V usage is TRBV5-1 and J usage is TRBJ2-1; 9 bases match TRBD2. The CDR3 runs to 16 residues. Trimming took 4 bases from V and 5 from J; bases not matched to a gene: 10. Germline loops: CDR1 SGHRS, CDR2 YFSETQ. CDR3 residues: CASSLTSVAGDNEQFF. DNA of the CDR3: TGCGCCAGCAGCCTCACTTCGGTAGCGGGAGACAATGAGCAGTTCTTC.

This clonotype has a handful of counts. The rearrangement joins TRBV27 to TRBJ2-1; 12 bases agree with TRBD2. J lost 0 bases, V lost 4 bases, and 7 bases had no gene match. Germline V gives CDR1 MNHEY, CDR2 SMNVEV (reference sequence). This CDR3 is built from 18 residues. This CDR3 is CASSSGLAGMSSYNEQFF. DNA of the CDR3: TGTGCCAGCAGTTCCGGACTAGCGGGGATGAGCTCCTACAATGAGCAGTTCTTC.

This clonotype was observed at least ten times. The chain couples TRBV18 to TRBJ1-1; TRBD1 is a possible D gene (6 bases). The CDR3 spans 15 residues. Deletions cut 3 bases from V and 1 base from J, with 12 bases between. Germline lookup yields CDR1 KGHSH and CDR2 LQKENI. CDR3 coding DNA: TGTGCCAGCTCACCCTTTGGGGGGCAGAACACTGAAGCTTTCTTT. Translated: CASSPFGGQNTEAFF.

The J gene is TRBJ2-2, the V gene TRBV5-1; 7 positions agree with TRBD2. Germline CDR1 SGHRS, CDR2 YFSETQ. This CDR3 has 15 amino acids. V dropped 2 bases and J dropped 3; count of bases not matched to a gene: 4. CDR3 sequence reads: CASSFLAEDTGELFF. The CDR3 DNA is TGCGCCAGCAGCTTCCTAGCGGAAGACACCGGGGAGCTGTTTTTT.

The chain carries TRBV5-1 and TRBJ2-5; 9 bases agree with TRBD1. Unmatched junction bases numbered 17, after V lost 3 bases and J lost 2 bases. The germline gives CDR1 SGHRS, CDR2 YFSETQ. The CDR3 has 19 residues. DNA of the CDR3: TGCGCCAGCAGCTGGTTAAACAGGGGGCGCGGGGGTCCACAAGAGACCCAGTACTTC. Encoded protein: CASSWLNRGRGGPQETQYF.

The chain combines TRBV18 with TRBJ2-6; TRBD1 matches 8 bases. Germline loops: CDR1 KGHSH, CDR2 LQKENI. V lost 6 bases, J lost 0 bases, and 7 bases stayed unmatched. The CDR3 is 17 amino acids. In DNA form, the CDR3 reads TGTGCCAGCTCTCAAAGGACAGGGCCCTCTGGGGCCAACGTCCTGACTTTC. It codes for CASSQRTGPSGANVLTF.

This clonotype came up a few times. The J gene is TRBJ2-3, the V gene TRBV19; D ambiguous. CDR1 and CDR2 from the germline V gene are LNHDA and SQIVND (reference sequence). The CDR3 contains 15 residues. V shed 5 bases and J shed 0 bases, with 12 bases lying between them. The CDR3 DNA sequence: TGTGCCAGTAGTCGGCCAAGGGAAAGCACAGATACGCAGTATTTT. It is translated as CASSRPRESTDTQYF.

This clonotype appeared many times. The J gene is TRBJ2-5, the V gene TRBV2; 7 bases are a match to TRBD2. J was trimmed by 4 bases and V by 4 bases; bases with no gene match: 9. Germline loops: CDR1 SNHLY, CDR2 FYNNEI. This CDR3 comprises 15 residues. As DNA, the CDR3 is TGTGCCAGCAGTGGGATTGCGGGAGTGGGAGAGACCCAGTACTTC. Its translation is CASSGIAGVGETQYF. Full variable domain (remainder filled in from reference TRBV2 and TRBJ2-5): EPEVTQTPSHQVTQMGQEVILRCVPISNHLYFYWYRQILGQKVEFLVSFYNNEISEKSEIFDDQFSVERPDGSNFTLKIRSTKLEDSAMYFCASSGIAGVGETQYFGPGTRLLVL.

This clonotype has just a few counts. This rearrangement joins TRBV20-1 to TRBJ2-1, with 8 bases lining up with TRBD1. This CDR3 is 11 amino acids long. J lost 8 bases, V lost 5 bases, and 2 bases had no gene match. Per germline, CDR1 DFQATT and CDR2 SNEGSKA (reference sequence). CDR3: CSAETGDEQFF. The CDR3 region has the DNA TGCAGTGCTGAGACAGGGGATGAGCAGTTCTTC.

This clonotype has more than one count but fewer than ten. CDR3 DNA: TGTGCCAGCAGTGGCCGTGGACAGGGGCCCTACAATGAGCAGTTCTTC. The encoded protein is CASSGRGQGPYNEQFF. The chain links TRBV12-3 or TRBV12-4 to TRBJ2-1, with 9 bases fitting TRBD1. The CDR3 runs to 16 residues. V lost 5 bases to trimming and J lost 2 bases; unmatched junction nucleotides: 7.

V usage is TRBV9 and J usage is TRBJ2-7; 7 bases line up with TRBD1. The length of the CDR3 is 14 residues. With 4 bases clipped from V and 6 bases from J, the junction kept 10 bases outside the gene matches. The germline V gene encodes CDR1 SGDLS and CDR2 YYNGEE. The CDR3 DNA reads TGTGCCAGCAGCTATAGAGGGGGCACGGGCGAGCAGTACTTC. This sequence encodes CASSYRGGTGEQYF.

In this sample, this clonotype turned up a few times. V gene TRBV18 combines with J gene TRBJ2-1; TRBD2 agrees at 7 bases. CDR1 is KGHSH, CDR2 LQKENI, per germline. The CDR3 contains 16 residues. V shed 5 bases, J shed 0 bases, and the junction held 7 bases outside the gene matches. The CDR3 DNA sequence: TGTGCCAGCTCAACCAGGACGGGGGGCTCCTACAATGAGCAGTTCTTC. Translating gives CASSTRTGGSYNEQFF.

This clonotype occurred many times. The chain combines TRBV6-1 with TRBJ2-1; no firm D call. The V and J ends lost 1 base and 0 bases respectively, with 16 bases between them. CDR3 length: 18 amino acids. Germline V gene lookup returns CDR1 MNHNS and CDR2 SASEGT. The CDR3 nucleotides are TGTGCCAGCAGTGAAGGGTTTAGGTTCCCCGGCTCCTACAATGAGCAGTTCTTC. This gives the protein CASSEGFRFPGSYNEQFF.

The chain couples TRBV18 to TRBJ2-7, with D perhaps being TRBD1 or TRBD2 (6 bases each). This CDR3 contains 16 residues. Germline-derived CDR1 and CDR2 are KGHSH and LQKENI. Trimming removed 2 bases from V and 7 bases from J, with 21 bases in between. CDR3: CASSPDTGATGGEQYF. CDR3 sequence (DNA): TGTGCCAGCTCACCAGATACGGGGGCCACCGGTGGGGAGCAGTACTTC.

This clonotype appeared many times. V is TRBV29-1 and J is TRBJ1-5; D is ambiguous. V gave up 4 bases and J gave up 6 bases, with 4 bases separating them. CDR1 and CDR2 (germline): SQVTM, ANQGSEA. CDR3 size: 10 residues. The CDR3 loop reads CSVGPQPQHF. For the CDR3, the DNA is TGCAGCGTTGGTCCTCAGCCCCAGCATTTT.

Ten or more counts support this clonotype. The chain joins TRBV2 to TRBJ2-1; D ambiguous. Germline CDR1 is SNHLY and CDR2 is FYNNEI. V dropped 8 bases and J dropped 8 bases, with 10 bases sitting between them. CDR3 length: 11 residues. In DNA form, the CDR3 reads TGTGCCAGCCAGATAAGGGATGAGCAGTTCTTC. Its translation: CASQIRDEQFF.

The chain recombines TRBV15 with TRBJ1-4, with 10 bases lining up with TRBD1. The V segment lost 6 bases and the J segment 8 bases; nucleotides outside the gene matches: 6. The CDR3 spans 14 residues. CDR1 and CDR2 (germline): LNHNV, YYDKDF (reference sequence). The CDR3 DNA sequence: TGTGCCACCAGGGTGACAGGGGGCCGAGAAAAACTGTTTTTT. This codes for CATRVTGGREKLFF.

For the CDR3, the DNA is TGTGCCAGCTCATCCCAAGACCACGAGCAGTACTTC. As protein: CASSSQDHEQYF. V gene TRBV18 combines with J gene TRBJ2-7; D not certain. CDR1 is KGHSH, CDR2 LQKENI, per germline. V lost 5 bases and J lost 5, with 10 bases in between. The CDR3 consists of 12 residues.

The genes are TRBV6-5 and TRBJ2-2; weak D call: TRBD2 (5 bases). This CDR3 has 14 amino acids. CDR1 and CDR2 (germline): MNHEY, SVGAGI. V lost 2 bases to trimming and J lost 7 bases, with 11 bases between them. The CDR3 coding sequence is TGTGCCAGCAGTTACACTAGGGTCGGCGGGGAGCTGTTTTTT. Its protein product is CASSYTRVGGELFF.

The chain couples TRBV12-3 or TRBV12-4 to TRBJ1-1; no definite D call. V was shortened by 5 bases and J by 11 bases, with 12 bases between the two germline ends. The CDR3 is made up of 11 amino acids. CDR3 sequence (DNA): TGTGCCAGCAGTCTCCGGCCCCCGGCTTTCTTT. Its protein product is CASSLRPPAFF.

This clonotype was detected many times. The genes are TRBV20-1 and TRBJ2-1, with D hard to call. The CDR3 loop spans 15 amino acids. CDR1 is DFQATT, CDR2 SNEGSKA, per germline (reference sequence). The germline V and J ends were trimmed by 3 bases and 0 bases, with 12 bases remaining between them. The CDR3 here is CSARDGGSSYNEQFF. CDR3 bases: TGCAGTGCTAGGGACGGTGGTAGCTCCTACAATGAGCAGTTCTTC.

This clonotype was observed many times. The chain carries TRBV15 and TRBJ2-5, with 8 bases identical to TRBD1. The CDR3 length is 11 residues. Germline CDR1 is LNHNV and CDR2 is YYDKDF (reference sequence). The CDR3 sequence is CATGGQETQYF. The CDR3 DNA sequence: TGTGCAACAGGGGGCCAAGAGACCCAGTACTTC.

The chain employs TRBV11-2 and TRBJ2-2; 7 bases align to TRBD2. This CDR3 contains 16 residues. V was pared by 0 bases and J by 6 bases, with 7 bases of the junction left unmatched. The germline CDR1 and CDR2 sequences are SGHAT and FQNNGV. The CDR3 region is CASSLEGGSFAGELFF. CDR3 DNA sequence: TGTGCCAGCAGCTTAGAGGGCGGGAGCTTCGCCGGGGAGCTGTTTTTT.